The 32 T cell receptor beta chains reported below all come from one sample, sequenced in a study of shared clonotypes between healthy human individuals. TCRdb's table, derived via immunoSEQ multiplex PCR, lists solely in-frame clones and lacks some. This sample has fewer than 130,000 clones, with around 64% found just once. The specimen sequenced was memory CD8+ T cells sorted from blood. Noted subset: CD45RO+ cells pooled with CCR7-negative TemRA cells. The receptors stem from a woman between 25 and 40 years old in good health.

This clone was found once. The chain has TRBV13 and TRBJ2-6; tentative D call: TRBD1 (6 bases). V was shortened by 2 bases and J by 2 bases, with 7 bases between the two germline ends. This CDR3 comprises 15 residues. Germline V gene lookup returns CDR1 PRHDT and CDR2 FYEKMQ (reference sequence). The CDR3 nucleotides are TGTGCCAGCAGCTTAACAGGGACTGGGGCCAACGTCCTGACTTTC. Its protein product is CASSLTGTGANVLTF. The complete variable domain, with remaining parts taken from reference TRBV13 and TRBJ2-6, reads AAGVIQSPRHLIKEKRETATLKCYPIPRHDTVYWYQQGPGQDPQFLISFYEKMQSDKGSIPDRFSAQQFSDYHSELNMSSLELGDSALYFCASSLTGTGANVLTFGAGSRLTVL.

This chain joins TRBV4-1 and TRBJ2-1; no clear D. Germline values: CDR1 MGHRA, CDR2 YSYEKL. The V end lost 4 bases, the J end lost 0 bases, and 16 bases lay between the germline ends. The CDR3 covers 17 residues. In nucleotides, the CDR3 is TGCGCCAGCAGCCCAGGCCTGGCTCGGAGCTCCTACAATGAGCAGTTCTTC. Translation: CASSPGLARSSYNEQFF.

The rearrangement uses TRBV4-1 and TRBJ2-7, with D tentatively TRBD1 (5 bases). V dropped 1 base and J dropped 2 bases, with 12 bases sitting between them. The CDR3 contains 15 residues. Germline V gene sequence: CDR1 MGHRA, CDR2 YSYEKL. The CDR3 protein is CASSQVGAVPYEQYF. The DNA for the CDR3 is TGCGCCAGCAGCCAAGTTGGGGCGGTGCCCTACGAGCAGTACTTC.

CDR3 coding DNA: TGCGCCAGCAGCCAAGATCCCCTCCCCGGTGGATTGGGAGAAGCTTTCTTT. Its protein product is CASSQDPLPGGLGEAFF. The chain uses TRBV4-1 and TRBJ1-1, with no clear D. Looked up from germline, CDR1 is MGHRA and CDR2 is YSYEKL. This CDR3 has 17 amino acids. Trimming removed 0 bases at V and 8 bases at J, with 22 bases between.

This chain connects TRBV19 to TRBJ2-2; D not certain. The V end was cut by 1 base, the J end by 6 bases, with 6 bases between. From germline, CDR1 is LNHDA and CDR2 SQIVND (reference sequence). The CDR3 length is 13 residues. The CDR3 DNA follows: TGTGCCAGTAGTATAGGTACCCCCGGGGAGCTGTTTTTT. This gives the protein CASSIGTPGELFF.

DNA for the CDR3: TGTGCCAGCAGCGTAGGTGCAGCTGGGGTCACCGGGGAGCTGTTTTTT. Translating gives CASSVGAAGVTGELFF. The V call is TRBV9, the J call TRBJ2-2; D is undetermined. This CDR3 has 16 amino acids. Trimming removed 0 bases from V and 4 bases from J, with 13 bases in between. The germline gives CDR1 SGDLS, CDR2 YYNGEE.

This clone is a singleton in its sample. The rearrangement uses TRBV10-2 and TRBJ2-7; 9 bases align to TRBD1. The CDR3 runs to 14 residues. The junction had 2 bases not matched to a gene; V was cut back by 4 bases and J by 1 base. The germline gives CDR1 WSHSY, CDR2 SAAADI. The CDR3 nucleotides read TGCGCCAGCAGTGCCGGGACAGGGTCCTACGAGCAGTACTTC. Translating it yields CASSAGTGSYEQYF.

The V and J genes are TRBV6-6 and TRBJ1-1; the D gene is possibly TRBD1 (6 bases). Trimming took 3 bases from V and 5 from J, leaving 16 bases between them. The CDR3 covers 15 residues. Germline loops: CDR1 MNHNY, CDR2 SVGAGI (reference sequence). The CDR3 loop is CASSYTAGGRTEAFF. Written as DNA, the CDR3 is TGTGCCAGCAGTTATACTGCGGGGGGCCGGACTGAAGCTTTCTTT.

This sequence joins TRBV7-6 and TRBJ2-1, with 10 bases aligning to TRBD2. J was trimmed by 4 bases and V by 0 bases; bases with no gene match: 9. This CDR3 contains 18 residues. Looked up from germline, CDR1 is SGHVS and CDR2 is FNYEAQ. The CDR3 nucleotides are TGTGCCAGCAGCTTAGCTATCACTAGCGGGATCTCTTACAATGAGCAGTTCTTC. This sequence encodes CASSLAITSGISYNEQFF.

For this clone: It may be a read error: a sequence one base away is much more abundant. The sample has other DNA sequences that encode this CDR3 too. The chain uses TRBV7-9 and TRBJ2-1, with 7 nucleotides matching TRBD2. Per germline, CDR1 SEHNR and CDR2 FQNEAQ (reference sequence). This CDR3 is 16 amino acids long. V lost 5 bases and J lost 0; bases outside the gene matches: 7. The CDR3 nucleotides are TGTGCCAGCAGCCCCCGGGGAGGGAGCTCCTACAATGAGCAGTTCTTC. Protein product: CASSPRGGSSYNEQFF.

This clone has a single count. The chain is built from TRBV4-2 and TRBJ2-3; TRBD2 matches at 11 bases. Germline values: CDR1 LGHNA, CDR2 YNFKEQ. The J segment lost 0 bases and the V segment lost 3 bases, leaving 2 bases of the junction unmatched. This CDR3 has 16 residues. In DNA form, the CDR3 reads TGTGCCAGCAGCCAGGGACTAGCGGCTAGCACAGATACGCAGTATTTT. This sequence encodes CASSQGLAASTDTQYF.

As for this clone: In the same sample, other DNA sequences code for this CDR3. The chain employs TRBV27 and TRBJ2-3; 10 positions agree with TRBD1. Unmatched junction bases numbered 7, after V lost 5 bases and J lost 5 bases. This CDR3 is 15 amino acids long. CDR1 is MNHEY and CDR2 is SMNVEV in the germline V gene (reference sequence). This chain's CDR3 is CASSRGGTGEDTQYF. Here the CDR3 DNA reads TGTGCCAGCAGTCGAGGGGGGACAGGGGAAGATACGCAGTATTTT.

The rearrangement joins TRBV30 to TRBJ1-5, with a weak D call TRBD1 (6 bases). This CDR3 region has 17 residues. V shed 2 bases and J shed 0 bases, with 17 bases lying between them. Germline V gene data show CDR1 as GTSNPN and CDR2 as SVGIG (reference sequence). For the CDR3, the DNA is TGTGCCTGGAGTCCGACAGGCAACCCTTATAGCAATCAGCCCCAGCATTTT. Protein: CAWSPTGNPYSNQPQHF.

The chain couples TRBV5-4 to TRBJ1-1, with D maybe TRBD1 (6 bases). The CDR3 consists of 14 residues. V lost 4 bases to trimming and J lost 5 bases, with 15 bases between them. CDR1 SGHNT and CDR2 YYREEE come from the germline V gene (reference sequence). The CDR3: CASSPAGGPTEAFF. CDR3 coding DNA: TGTGCCAGCAGCCCAGCGGGGGGCCCAACTGAAGCTTTCTTT.

This clone was seen more than once but under ten times. The V gene is TRBV27, the J gene TRBJ2-5, with D unresolved. Near its end, the DNA agrees better with TRBJ2-7, so the J call may be wrong. The CDR3 is 15 residues long. Germline CDR1 MNHEY, CDR2 SMNVEV (reference sequence). The CDR3 nucleotides are TGTGCCAGCAGTTTGACGTCGGCCTTAACCTACGAGCAGTACTTC. Translating it yields CASSLTSALTYEQYF.

The chain recombines TRBV9 with TRBJ1-2; D gene uncertain. This CDR3 has 13 residues. Germline V lookup: CDR1 SGDLS, CDR2 YYNGEE. Trimming removed 1 base from V and 8 bases from J, with 12 bases in between. CDR3 residues: CASSVNGPGGYTF. The CDR3, as DNA: TGTGCCAGCAGCGTAAACGGGCCGGGAGGCTACACCTTC.

The genes are TRBV11-3 and TRBJ2-4, with 8 bases identical to TRBD1. The CDR3 has 15 residues. Germline CDR1 reads SGHNT; CDR2 reads YENEEA. J gave up 0 bases and V 6 bases, and 4 bases lay outside the gene matches. CDR3 DNA: TGTGCCAGCAGACTACAGGGGGGAGCCAAAAACATTCAGTACTTC. Protein sequence: CASRLQGGAKNIQYF.

This clone has just a few counts. The chain is built from TRBV11-3 and TRBJ2-3; 8 nucleotides line up with TRBD2. Unmatched junction bases numbered 5, after V lost 3 bases and J lost 3 bases. The CDR3 spans 15 residues. Germline values: CDR1 SGHNT, CDR2 YENEEA. CDR3 bases: TGTGCCAGCAGCTTCGCAGCGGGAGAGACAGATACGCAGTATTTT. It encodes CASSFAAGETDTQYF.

This clone was detected once. V and J are TRBV11-2 and TRBJ2-5, with 10 bases fitting TRBD2. The last part of the DNA fits TRBJ2-7 better; the J call may be wrong. Germline V gene sequence: CDR1 SGHAT, CDR2 FQNNGV. This CDR3 has 15 amino acids. The CDR3 DNA reads as TGTGCCAGCAGCATAGGACTAGCGGAAACCTACGAGCAGTACTTC. Translated, it gives CASSIGLAETYEQYF.

The chain recombines TRBV6-1 with TRBJ2-1; 8 nucleotides match TRBD2. The germline gives CDR1 MNHNS, CDR2 SASEGT. Germline trimming cut 3 bases from V and 2 bases from J; bases unmatched to any gene: 3. CDR3 length: 15 residues. CDR3 in DNA: TGTGCCAGCAGTGACAGTAGCGGGACCTACAATGAGCAGTTCTTC. Translated, it gives CASSDSSGTYNEQFF.

This sequence joins TRBV6-1 and TRBJ2-2, with 13 bases that match TRBD2. This CDR3 is built from 15 residues. Per germline, CDR1 MNHNS and CDR2 SASEGT. The V segment lost 6 bases and the J segment 4 bases; nucleotides outside the gene matches: 2. This chain's CDR3 is CASSGLAGATGELFF. In DNA form, the CDR3 reads TGTGCCAGCAGCGGACTAGCGGGAGCCACCGGGGAGCTGTTTTTT.

This clone was recorded once. The chain has TRBV4-1 and TRBJ2-7, with a tentative D call TRBD2 (6 bases). The CDR3 totals 14 residues. CDR1 and CDR2 (germline): MGHRA, YSYEKL. V was trimmed by 1 base and J by 3 bases, leaving 10 bases between them. The CDR3 reads CASSQGGNLYEQYF. The CDR3 DNA follows: TGCGCCAGCAGCCAAGGCGGGAACCTCTACGAGCAGTACTTC.

This chain connects TRBV27 to TRBJ2-1, with D perhaps assigned TRBD1 or TRBD2 (5 bases each). The ends were cut back, 0 bases at V and 4 bases at J, with 10 bases in the middle. The CDR3 contains 15 residues. CDR1 is MNHEY and CDR2 is SMNVEV in the germline V gene (reference sequence). This CDR3 reads CASSLSGTGYNEQFF. The CDR3, as DNA: TGTGCCAGCAGTTTATCTGGGACGGGATACAATGAGCAGTTCTTC.

This rearrangement joins TRBV30 to TRBJ2-3; D not certain. CDR1 and CDR2 (germline): GTSNPN, SVGIG (reference sequence). Trimming pared 4 bases from V and 2 bases from J, leaving 7 bases between. The CDR3 is 12 residues long. CDR3 sequence: CAWTQLTDTQYF. As DNA, the CDR3 is TGTGCCTGGACTCAGCTCACAGATACGCAGTATTTT.

About this clone itself: One junction end disagrees with the germline gene, perhaps due to a read error. The genes are TRBV28 and TRBJ1-4; no definite D call. CDR1 and CDR2 from the germline V gene are MDHEN and SYDVKM. This CDR3 is built from 11 residues. The CDR3 here is CASSASGRATF. The CDR3 DNA sequence: TGTGCCAGCAGCGCCTCCGGAAGGGCGACGTTT.

This sequence joins TRBV4-1 and TRBJ2-2; 7 bases are a match to TRBD1. CDR1 and CDR2 (germline): MGHRA, YSYEKL. V shed 2 bases and J 0 bases; nucleotides not matched to a gene: 9. This CDR3 is built from 18 residues. The CDR3 loop reads CASSQLIQGFSNTGELFF. The CDR3 DNA reads TGCGCCAGCAGCCAACTCATACAGGGGTTTTCGAACACCGGGGAGCTGTTTTTT.

This chain links TRBV27 with TRBJ1-1; 7 bases map to TRBD1. Germline-derived CDR1 and CDR2 are MNHEY and SMNVEV (reference sequence). V dropped 8 bases and J dropped 11; count of bases not matched to a gene: 14. The CDR3 loop spans 13 amino acids. The CDR3 DNA follows: TGTGCCAGCCAACCCCTCGACAGGGTTGGGGCTTTCTTT. Translation gives CASQPLDRVGAFF.

V is TRBV29-1 and J is TRBJ2-7, with D perhaps matching TRBD2 (5 bases). Germline CDR1 and CDR2: SQVTM and ANQGSEA. Trimming removed 4 bases at V and 0 bases at J, with 16 bases between. This CDR3 contains 15 residues. The DNA of the CDR3 is TGCAGCGTTGCTGGTTGGCGGGCAAACTCCTACGAGCAGTACTTC. It translates to CSVAGWRANSYEQYF.

This clone was seen ten or more times. The rearrangement links TRBV6-1 to TRBJ1-5, with TRBD1 identical over 9 bases. CDR1 is MNHNS and CDR2 is SASEGT in the germline V gene. Trimming removed 3 bases from V and 6 bases from J; junction bases left unmatched: 6. The CDR3 is 15 residues long. Here the CDR3 reads CASSDGTGTAQPQHF. The CDR3 DNA reads TGTGCCAGCAGTGATGGGACAGGGACTGCTCAGCCCCAGCATTTT.

This clone has a single count. CDR3 DNA sequence: TGTGCCACATCAGGTAGCACTGAAGCTTTCTTT. It is translated as CATSGSTEAFF. The chain couples TRBV10-3 to TRBJ1-1, with D unclear. Germline assignment: CDR1 ENHRY and CDR2 SYGVKD. Trimming removed 10 bases at V and 4 bases at J, with 10 bases between. The CDR3 has 11 amino acids.

V and J are TRBV12-5 and TRBJ1-1, with TRBD1 as a possible D gene (5 bases). This CDR3 is 13 amino acids long. Germline assignment: CDR1 LGHNT and CDR2 FRNRAP. Trimming left V 0 bases short and J 11 bases short, with 13 bases between. In DNA form, the CDR3 reads TGTGCTAGTGGTTTGGTACCGGAGGGGAAGGCTTTCTTT. This encodes CASGLVPEGKAFF. Drawing the rest from reference TRBV12-5 and TRBJ1-1, the complete variable domain is DARVTQTPRHKVTEMGQEVTMRCQPILGHNTVFWYRQTMMQGLELLAYFRNRAPLDDSGMPKDRFSAEMPDATLATLKIQPSEPRDSAVYFCASGLVPEGKAFFGQGTRLTVV.

Notes on this clone: One end of the junction fails to match germline, which may point to a read error. The V gene is TRBV7-9, the J gene TRBJ2-1; the match to TRBD2 covers 12 bases. CDR1 is SEHNR, CDR2 FQNEAQ, per germline (reference sequence). CDR3 length equals 15 residues. The CDR3 here is CASSLAGGLYNEQFF. CDR3 nucleotides: TGTGCCAGCAGCCTAGCGGGAGGGCTTTATAATGAGCAGTTCTTC.